These 9 T cell receptor beta chains originate from one sample sequenced in a study of identical twins. MiXCR was run by TCRdb on the 5' RACE reads, yielding one entry per CDR3 protein. The table has 450,000 to 650,000 distinct CDR3 sequences, about 16% seen once. These same records also appear under a second study, on yellow fever vaccine responses in identical twins.

Input material: CD4+ T cells sorted from blood. The source of these receptors is a young woman in good health.

This clonotype occurred a few times. The rearrangement joins TRBV27 to TRBJ2-3; the D gene is possibly TRBD1 (5 bases). Germline V gene data show CDR1 as MNHEY and CDR2 as SMNVEV (reference sequence). The CDR3 runs to 14 residues. V was trimmed by 7 bases and J by 4 bases, leaving 15 bases between them. CDR3 region: CASKGSLPPDTQYF. CDR3 nucleotide sequence: TGTGCCAGCAAGGGGTCACTTCCCCCAGATACGCAGTATTTT.

The V and J genes are TRBV12-3 or TRBV12-4 and TRBJ2-6, with 8 positions matching TRBD1. Germline trimming cut 6 bases from V and 2 bases from J; bases unmatched to any gene: 6. The CDR3 extends over 16 amino acids. The CDR3: CASRPSTGAGANVLTF. CDR3 nucleotides: TGTGCCAGCAGACCCTCGACAGGGGCTGGGGCCAACGTCCTGACTTTC.

The sample holds many counts of this clonotype. The genes are TRBV29-1 and TRBJ2-5, with D unresolved. V shed 7 bases and J shed 1 base, with 10 bases lying between them. Germline loops: CDR1 SQVTM, CDR2 ANQGSEA. The CDR3 is made up of 12 amino acids. The chain's CDR3 is CSAEPLQETQYF. The CDR3 region has the DNA TGCAGCGCCGAGCCCCTCCAAGAGACCCAGTACTTC. Using reference TRBV29-1 and TRBJ2-5 for the parts outside the CDR3, the full variable domain is SAVISQKPSRDICQRGTSLTIQCQVDSQVTMMFWYRQQPGQSLTLIATANQGSEATYESGFVIDKFPISRPNLTFSTLTVSNMSPEDSSIYLCSAEPLQETQYFGPGTRLLVL.

The gene calls are TRBV20-1 and TRBJ2-7; 9 positions agree with TRBD2. The CDR3 is 13 residues long. The ends lost 2 bases at V and 11 bases at J; junction bases unmatched: 10. The germline gives CDR1 DFQATT, CDR2 SNEGSKA (reference sequence). The CDR3 region has the DNA TGCAGTGCTAGATTGGCGGGAGGGCCTTCGGAGTACTTC. Amino acids: CSARLAGGPSEYF.

This clonotype has a count of ten or more. The chain links TRBV12-3 or TRBV12-4 to TRBJ2-5; 7 bases match TRBD1. The CDR3 has 14 amino acids. The V segment lost 6 bases and the J segment 2 bases; nucleotides outside the gene matches: 6. This CDR3 is CASRQGMGQETQYF. The CDR3 DNA is TGTGCCAGCAGACAGGGGATGGGGCAAGAGACCCAGTACTTC.

This clonotype was seen repeatedly, ten times or more. The gene calls are TRBV6-2 or TRBV6-3 and TRBJ2-1; D is ambiguous. Germline loops: CDR1 MNHEY, CDR2 SVGEGT. The CDR3 spans 11 residues. Between the trimmed V and J ends, which lost 7 bases and 6 bases, there was a span of 7 bases. The CDR3 loop reads CASMERNEQFF. The CDR3 DNA sequence: TGTGCCAGCATGGAGCGCAATGAGCAGTTCTTC.

J is TRBJ2-2 and V is TRBV20-1; D perhaps matches TRBD2 (5 bases). CDR3 length: 13 residues. Germline V gives CDR1 DFQATT, CDR2 SNEGSKA (reference sequence). Trimming stripped 6 bases from V and 3 bases from J, with 11 bases between. The DNA of the CDR3 is TGCAGTGCGTCAACTAGTTACACCGGGGAGCTGTTTTTT. Translation: CSASTSYTGELFF.

This clonotype was found a few times. This sequence joins TRBV11-3 and TRBJ2-2; no firm D call. Germline CDR1 is SGHNT and CDR2 is YENEEA. The CDR3 loop spans 15 amino acids. The V end lost 2 bases, the J end lost 7 bases, and 14 bases lay between the germline ends. This CDR3 is CASSLLGQVHGELFF. The DNA of the CDR3 is TGTGCCAGCAGCTTATTAGGGCAGGTTCACGGGGAGCTGTTTTTT.

This sequence joins TRBV6-5 and TRBJ1-5; D is unresolved. Trimming shortened V by 0 bases and J by 6 bases, and 6 bases separated the two germline ends. In germline, CDR1 is MNHEY, CDR2 SVGAGI. CDR3 length equals 13 residues. The CDR3 sequence is CASSYSEGQPQHF. The CDR3 nucleotides are TGTGCCAGCAGTTACTCCGAGGGTCAGCCCCAGCATTTT.